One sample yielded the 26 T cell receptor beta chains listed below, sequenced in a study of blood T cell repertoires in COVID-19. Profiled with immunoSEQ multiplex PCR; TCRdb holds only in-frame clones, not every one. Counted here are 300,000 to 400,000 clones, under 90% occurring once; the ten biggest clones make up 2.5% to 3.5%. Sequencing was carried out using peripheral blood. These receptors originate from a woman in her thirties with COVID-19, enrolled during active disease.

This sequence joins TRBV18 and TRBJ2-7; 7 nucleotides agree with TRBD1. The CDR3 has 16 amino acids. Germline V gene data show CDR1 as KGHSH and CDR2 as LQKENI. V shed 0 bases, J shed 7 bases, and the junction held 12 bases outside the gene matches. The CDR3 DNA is TGTGCCAGCTCACCACCGACGGGTCAGGGGGTGGGTGAGCAGTACTTC. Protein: CASSPPTGQGVGEQYF.

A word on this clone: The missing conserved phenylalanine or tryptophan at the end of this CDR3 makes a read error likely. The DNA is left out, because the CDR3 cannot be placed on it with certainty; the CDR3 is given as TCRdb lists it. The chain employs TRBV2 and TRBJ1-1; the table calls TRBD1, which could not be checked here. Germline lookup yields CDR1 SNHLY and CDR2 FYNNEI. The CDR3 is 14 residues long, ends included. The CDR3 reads CASSQTGSGGGLKL.

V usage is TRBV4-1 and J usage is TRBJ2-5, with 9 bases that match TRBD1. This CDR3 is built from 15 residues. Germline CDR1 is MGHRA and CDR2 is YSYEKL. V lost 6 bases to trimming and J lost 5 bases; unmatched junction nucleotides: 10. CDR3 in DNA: TGCGCCAGCAGGGATCCCGGGACAGGGACGGAGACCCAGTACTTC. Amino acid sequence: CASRDPGTGTETQYF.

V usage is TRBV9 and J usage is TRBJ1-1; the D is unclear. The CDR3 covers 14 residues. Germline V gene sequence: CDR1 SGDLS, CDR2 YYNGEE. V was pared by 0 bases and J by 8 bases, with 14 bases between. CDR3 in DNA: TGTGCCAGCAGCGTAGCTGGGCAGGCTGGGGAAGCTTTCTTT. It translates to CASSVAGQAGEAFF.

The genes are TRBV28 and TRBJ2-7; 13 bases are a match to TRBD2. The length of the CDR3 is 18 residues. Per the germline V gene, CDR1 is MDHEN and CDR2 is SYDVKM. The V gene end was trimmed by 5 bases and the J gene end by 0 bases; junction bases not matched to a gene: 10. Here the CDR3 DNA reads TGTGCCAGCAGTCCCTTGACTAGCGGGAGGCTACGCTCCTACGAGCAGTACTTC. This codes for CASSPLTSGRLRSYEQYF. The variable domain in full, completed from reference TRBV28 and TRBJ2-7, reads DVKVTQSSRYLVKRTGEKVFLECVQDMDHENMFWYRQDPGLGLRLIYFSYDVKMKEKGDIPEGYSVSREKKERFSLILESASTNQTSMYLCASSPLTSGRLRSYEQYFGPGTRLTVT.

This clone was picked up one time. The chain's CDR3 is CASSRQGSGTEAFF. In DNA, the CDR3 is TGTGCCAGCAGCCGACAGGGAAGTGGCACTGAAGCTTTCTTT. This sequence joins TRBV3-1 (or the pseudogene TRBV3-2) and TRBJ1-1; TRBD1 aligns across 7 bases. J lost 4 bases, V lost 4 bases, and 6 bases had no gene match. Germline lookup yields CDR1 LGHDT and CDR2 YNNKEL (reference sequence). The CDR3 has 14 amino acids.

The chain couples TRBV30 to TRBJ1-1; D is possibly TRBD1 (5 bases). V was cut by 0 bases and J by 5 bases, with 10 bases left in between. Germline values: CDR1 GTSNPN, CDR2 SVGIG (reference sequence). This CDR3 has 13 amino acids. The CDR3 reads CAWSVGVGTEAFF. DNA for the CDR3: TGTGCCTGGAGTGTAGGGGTGGGTACTGAAGCTTTCTTT.

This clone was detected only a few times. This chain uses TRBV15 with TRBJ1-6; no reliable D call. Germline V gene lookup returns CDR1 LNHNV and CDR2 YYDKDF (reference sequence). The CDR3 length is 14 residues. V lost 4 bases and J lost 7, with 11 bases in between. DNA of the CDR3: TGTGCCACCAGCACAGGCAGCTTGAATTCACCCCTCCACTTT. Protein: CATSTGSLNSPLHF.

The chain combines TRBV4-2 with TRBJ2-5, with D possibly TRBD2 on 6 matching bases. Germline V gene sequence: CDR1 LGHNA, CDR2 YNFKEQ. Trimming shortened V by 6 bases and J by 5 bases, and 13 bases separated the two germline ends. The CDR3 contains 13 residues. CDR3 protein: CASSTSLLETQYF. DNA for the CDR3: TGTGCCAGCAGTACTAGCCTCCTGGAGACCCAGTACTTC.

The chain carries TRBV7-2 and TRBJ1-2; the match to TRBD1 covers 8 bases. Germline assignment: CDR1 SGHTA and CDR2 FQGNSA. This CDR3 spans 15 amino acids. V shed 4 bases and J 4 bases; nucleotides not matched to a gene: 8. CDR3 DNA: TGTGCCAGCAGCTCTCACAGGGGGGCGGGCTATGGCTACACCTTC. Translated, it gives CASSSHRGAGYGYTF.

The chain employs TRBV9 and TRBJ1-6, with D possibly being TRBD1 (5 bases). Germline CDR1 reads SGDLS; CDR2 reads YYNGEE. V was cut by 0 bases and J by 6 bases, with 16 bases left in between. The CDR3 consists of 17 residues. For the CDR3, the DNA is TGTGCCAGCAGCGTAGAATCGCAGGGCTCCAGTAATTCACCCCTCCACTTT. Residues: CASSVESQGSSNSPLHF.

CDR3 protein: CASRALAGGSVRTDTQYF. CDR3 sequence (DNA): TGTGCCAGCAGGGCTCTAGCGGGAGGATCGGTACGCACAGATACGCAGTATTTT. The chain uses TRBV11-2 and TRBJ2-3; 11 bases line up with TRBD2. CDR1 and CDR2 from the germline V gene are SGHAT and FQNNGV. V was pared by 6 bases and J by 1 base, with 12 bases of the junction left unmatched. The CDR3 sequence is 18 residues long.

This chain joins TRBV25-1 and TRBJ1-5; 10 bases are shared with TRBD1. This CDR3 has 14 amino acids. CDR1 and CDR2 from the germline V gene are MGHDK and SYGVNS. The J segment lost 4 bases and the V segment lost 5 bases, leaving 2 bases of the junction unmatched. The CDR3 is CASSRQGANQPQHF. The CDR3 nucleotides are TGTGCCAGCAGTAGACAGGGGGCAAATCAGCCCCAGCATTTT.

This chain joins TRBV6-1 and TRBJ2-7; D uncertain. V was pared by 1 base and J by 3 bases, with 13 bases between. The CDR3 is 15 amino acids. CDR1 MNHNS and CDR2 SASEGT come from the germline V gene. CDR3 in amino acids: CASSEGAEVYYEQYF. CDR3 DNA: TGTGCCAGCAGTGAAGGGGCAGAAGTCTACTACGAGCAGTACTTC.

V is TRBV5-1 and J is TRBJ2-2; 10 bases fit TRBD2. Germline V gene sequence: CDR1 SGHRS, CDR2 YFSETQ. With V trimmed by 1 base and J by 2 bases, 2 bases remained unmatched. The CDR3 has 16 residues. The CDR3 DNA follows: TGCGCCAGCAGCTTGACTAGCGGGGATAACACCGGGGAGCTGTTTTTT. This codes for CASSLTSGDNTGELFF.

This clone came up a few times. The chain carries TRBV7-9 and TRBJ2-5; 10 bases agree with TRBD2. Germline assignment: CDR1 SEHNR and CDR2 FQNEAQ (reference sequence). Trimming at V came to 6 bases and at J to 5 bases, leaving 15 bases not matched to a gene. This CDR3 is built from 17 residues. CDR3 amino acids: CASRRDRVAGGIETQYF. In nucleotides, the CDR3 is TGTGCCAGCAGACGCGACAGGGTAGCGGGAGGAATTGAGACCCAGTACTTC.

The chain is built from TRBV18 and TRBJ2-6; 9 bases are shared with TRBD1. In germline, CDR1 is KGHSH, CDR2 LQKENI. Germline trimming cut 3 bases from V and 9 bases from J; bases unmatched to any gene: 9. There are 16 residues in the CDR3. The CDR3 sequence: CASSPGPGQGSNVLTF. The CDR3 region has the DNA TGTGCCAGCTCACCGGGCCCTGGACAGGGGAGCAACGTCCTGACTTTC.

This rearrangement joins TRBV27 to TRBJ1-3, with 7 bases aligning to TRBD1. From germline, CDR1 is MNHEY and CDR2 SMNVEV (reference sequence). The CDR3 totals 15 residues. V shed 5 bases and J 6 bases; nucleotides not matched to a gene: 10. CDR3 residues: CASSATLTGLNTIYF. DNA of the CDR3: TGTGCCAGCAGTGCAACTTTGACAGGGCTAAACACCATATATTTT.

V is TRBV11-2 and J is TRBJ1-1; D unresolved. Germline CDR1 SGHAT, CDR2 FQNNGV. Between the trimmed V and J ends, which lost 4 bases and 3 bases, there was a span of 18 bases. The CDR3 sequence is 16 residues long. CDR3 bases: TGTGCCAGCAGCTCTAGAGGTTTGAGGTGGGACACTGAAGCTTTCTTT. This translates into CASSSRGLRWDTEAFF.

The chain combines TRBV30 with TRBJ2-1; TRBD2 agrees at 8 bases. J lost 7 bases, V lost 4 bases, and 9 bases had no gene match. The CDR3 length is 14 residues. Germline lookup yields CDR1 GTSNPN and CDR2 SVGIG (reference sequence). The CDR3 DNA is TGTGCCTGGATCACGGGAGGGCCGGGGAATGAGCAGTTCTTC. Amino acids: CAWITGGPGNEQFF.

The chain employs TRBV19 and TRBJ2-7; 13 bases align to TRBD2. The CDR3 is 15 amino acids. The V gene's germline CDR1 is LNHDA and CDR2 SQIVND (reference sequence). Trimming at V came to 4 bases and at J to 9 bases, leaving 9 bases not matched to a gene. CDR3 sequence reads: CASSTVTSGRALQYF. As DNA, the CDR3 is TGTGCCAGTAGTACCGTCACTAGCGGGAGGGCCCTGCAGTACTTC.

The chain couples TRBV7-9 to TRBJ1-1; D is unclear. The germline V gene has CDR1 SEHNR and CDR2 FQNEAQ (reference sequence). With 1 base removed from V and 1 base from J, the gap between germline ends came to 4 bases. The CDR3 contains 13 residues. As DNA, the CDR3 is TGTGCCAGCAGCTTAGGACAGAACACTGAAGCTTTCTTT. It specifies CASSLGQNTEAFF.

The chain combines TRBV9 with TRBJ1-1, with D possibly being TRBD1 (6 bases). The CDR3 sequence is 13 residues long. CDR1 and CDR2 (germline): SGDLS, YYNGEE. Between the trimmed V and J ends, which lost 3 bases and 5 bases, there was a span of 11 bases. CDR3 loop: CASSGLTGTEAFF. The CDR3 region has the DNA TGTGCCAGCAGCGGACTTACAGGGACTGAAGCTTTCTTT.

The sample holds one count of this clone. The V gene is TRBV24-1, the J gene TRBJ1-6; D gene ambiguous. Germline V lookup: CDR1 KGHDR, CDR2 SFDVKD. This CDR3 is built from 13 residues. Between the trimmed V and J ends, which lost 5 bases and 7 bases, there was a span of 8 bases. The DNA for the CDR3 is TGTGCCACCAGTGCCGGGTACAATTCACCCCTCCACTTT. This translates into CATSAGYNSPLHF.

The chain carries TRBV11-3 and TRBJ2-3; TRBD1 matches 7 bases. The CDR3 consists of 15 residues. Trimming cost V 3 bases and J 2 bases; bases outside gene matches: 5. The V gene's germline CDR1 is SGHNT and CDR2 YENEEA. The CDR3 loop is CASSFRQGDTDTQYF. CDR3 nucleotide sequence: TGTGCCAGCAGCTTTAGACAGGGAGACACAGATACGCAGTATTTT.

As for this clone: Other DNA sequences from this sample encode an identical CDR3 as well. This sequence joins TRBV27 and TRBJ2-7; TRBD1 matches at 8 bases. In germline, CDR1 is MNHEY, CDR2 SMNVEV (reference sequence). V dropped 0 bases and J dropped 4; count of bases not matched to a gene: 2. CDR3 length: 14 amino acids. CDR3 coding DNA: TGTGCCAGCAGTTTATCCAGGGGGCCTTACGAGCAGTACTTC. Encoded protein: CASSLSRGPYEQYF.